A single sample gave rise to the 17 T cell receptor beta chains below, sequenced in a study of blood T cells in healthy people across ages. A second about 6 to 12 cycle PCR used barcoded and J-beta primers. One entry per CDR3 protein, called by TCRdb with MiXCR from the 5' RACE reads. Of 1.5 million to 2 million distinct CDR3 sequences in the sample, roughly 32% are singletons; the top ten hold around 11%. Material: blood. Receptors originate from a woman aged 25 to 39 in good health.

The rearrangement joins TRBV6-5 to TRBJ2-1, with 11 bases fitting TRBD2. The germline CDR1 and CDR2 sequences are MNHEY and SVGAGI. This CDR3 region has 16 residues. V lost 2 bases and J lost 8; bases outside the gene matches: 8. CDR3 loop: CASSYEPSGGSDEQFF. Here the CDR3 DNA reads TGTGCCAGCAGTTACGAGCCTAGCGGGGGGTCAGATGAGCAGTTCTTC.

This clonotype turned up a few times. The J gene is TRBJ2-3, the V gene TRBV27, with D perhaps matching TRBD2 (7 bases). V lost 2 bases and J lost 2, with 11 bases in between. Looked up from germline, CDR1 is MNHEY and CDR2 is SMNVEV (reference sequence). The CDR3 is 15 residues long. DNA of the CDR3: TGTGCCAGCAGTTTACGAGGGGGGGCCACAGATACGCAGTATTTT. Amino acid sequence: CASSLRGGATDTQYF.

The chain couples TRBV10-3 to TRBJ1-4; D is undetermined. CDR3 length: 13 amino acids. The germline CDR1 and CDR2 sequences are ENHRY and SYGVKD. Deletions cut 3 bases from V and 6 bases from J, with 8 bases between. DNA of the CDR3: TGTGCCATCAGTGATGTCGAGGATGAAAAACTGTTTTTT. As protein: CAISDVEDEKLFF.

The chain links TRBV5-5 to TRBJ1-1, with TRBD1 identical over 9 bases. The CDR3 totals 14 residues. CDR1 SGHKS and CDR2 YYEKEE come from the germline V gene (reference sequence). Trimming at V came to 3 bases and at J to 6 bases, leaving 6 bases not matched to a gene. The CDR3 protein is CASSWGQGRAEAFF. CDR3 DNA: TGTGCCAGCAGCTGGGGACAGGGAAGGGCTGAAGCTTTCTTT.

This clonotype was observed a single time. J is TRBJ2-3 and V is TRBV24-1, with D perhaps matching TRBD2 (6 bases). V shed 4 bases and J shed 1 base, with 11 bases lying between them. The germline gives CDR1 KGHDR, CDR2 SFDVKD. This CDR3 comprises 15 residues. CDR3 nucleotide sequence: TGTGCCACCAGTGAACTCGGGAGCGGCACAGATACGCAGTATTTT. It translates to CATSELGSGTDTQYF.

The rearrangement uses TRBV28 and TRBJ1-2; 8 bases match TRBD1. Germline V gene data show CDR1 as MDHEN and CDR2 as SYDVKM. Trimming cost V 5 bases and J 8 bases; bases outside gene matches: 10. The CDR3 covers 14 residues. CDR3 residues: CASSPTRTGLGYTF. Written as DNA, the CDR3 is TGTGCCAGCAGTCCCACTCGGACAGGGTTGGGCTACACCTTC.

This clonotype was seen a few times. V gene TRBV6-2 or TRBV6-3 combines with J gene TRBJ2-1; 12 bases are a match to TRBD2. After removal of 6 bases from V and 1 base from J, the junction contained 7 bases not matched to a gene. This CDR3 contains 17 residues. Germline V CDR1 and CDR2: MNHEY, SVGEGT. The CDR3 spells CASRLGLAGMSYNEQFF. CDR3 bases: TGTGCCAGCAGACTCGGACTAGCGGGAATGTCCTACAATGAGCAGTTCTTC.

The chain links TRBV2 to TRBJ2-2; 9 positions agree with TRBD2. The V and J ends lost 4 bases and 6 bases, in that order; junction bases with no gene match: 6. Germline CDR1 SNHLY, CDR2 FYNNEI. This CDR3 has 15 residues. CDR3 DNA: TGTGCCAGCAGTGGAAACGCGGGAGGGCCCGGGGAGCTGTTTTTT. Amino acid sequence: CASSGNAGGPGELFF.

The sample holds one count of this clonotype. The rearrangement joins TRBV12-3 or TRBV12-4 to TRBJ2-3, with D unclear. Deletions cut 6 bases from V and 4 bases from J, with 14 bases between. The CDR3 is 14 residues long. Written as DNA, the CDR3 is TGTGCCAGCAGCGGAAGTCTACAGTCAGATACGCAGTATTTT. Translation gives CASSGSLQSDTQYF.

The chain links TRBV4-1 to TRBJ2-5; 8 bases fit TRBD2. V was clipped by 4 bases and J by 5 bases; unmatched bases: 30. Germline CDR1 reads MGHRA; CDR2 reads YSYEKL. The CDR3 runs to 22 residues. The CDR3 protein is CASSRSVSSGRGGMGLMETQYF. The CDR3 DNA reads as TGCGCCAGCAGCCGTTCGGTGTCGAGCGGGAGAGGGGGGATGGGTCTGATGGAGACCCAGTACTTC.

This clonotype was seen more than once but under ten times. This chain uses TRBV5-1 with TRBJ1-5; no clear D. The V end was cut by 4 bases, the J end by 6 bases, with 14 bases between. The germline V gene has CDR1 SGHRS and CDR2 YFSETQ. This CDR3 contains 14 residues. CDR3 sequence reads: CASSGGELGQPQHF. The DNA for the CDR3 is TGCGCCAGCAGCGGCGGGGAATTGGGTCAGCCCCAGCATTTT. Full variable domain (rest looked up from reference TRBV5-1 and TRBJ1-5): KAGVTQTPRYLIKTRGQQVTLSCSPISGHRSVSWYQQTPGQGLQFLFEYFSETQRNKGNFPGRFSGRQFSNSRSEMNVSTLELGDSALYLCASSGGELGQPQHFGDGTRLSIL.

The rearrangement joins TRBV4-1 to TRBJ2-1; TRBD1 or TRBD2 may be the D gene (7 bases each). V lost 4 bases and J 9 bases, leaving 25 bases between the germline ends. Germline assignment: CDR1 MGHRA and CDR2 YSYEKL. The CDR3 covers 17 residues. The DNA of the CDR3 is TGCGCCAGCAGCCGAACACAGGGGCGCTGGGAGGGTACTGAGCAGTTCTTC. Protein product: CASSRTQGRWEGTEQFF.

This clonotype has only one observation. The chain joins TRBV29-1 to TRBJ1-3; tentative D call: TRBD1 (6 bases). The CDR3 length is 14 residues. Trimming pared 1 base from V and 8 bases from J, leaving 15 bases between. Germline loops: CDR1 SQVTM, CDR2 ANQGSEA. The CDR3 here is CSVEGSGAGDTIYF. As DNA, the CDR3 is TGCAGCGTTGAAGGGTCAGGGGCAGGGGACACCATATATTTT. The full variable domain, in which reference TRBV29-1 and TRBJ1-3 provide the parts outside the CDR3, is SAVISQKPSRDICQRGTSLTIQCQVDSQVTMMFWYRQQPGQSLTLIATANQGSEATYESGFVIDKFPISRPNLTFSTLTVSNMSPEDSSIYLCSVEGSGAGDTIYFGEGSWLTVV.

This clonotype was detected only a few times. The chain joins TRBV19 to TRBJ2-5; D may be TRBD2 (5 bases). This CDR3 region has 12 residues. Per germline, CDR1 LNHDA and CDR2 SQIVND (reference sequence). V was shortened by 4 bases and J by 5 bases, with 8 bases between the two germline ends. The CDR3 nucleotides are TGTGCCAGTAGTAAGCGGTGGGAGACCCAGTACTTC. The encoded protein is CASSKRWETQYF.

This sequence joins TRBV5-5 and TRBJ2-7; D is uncertain. The CDR3 loop spans 13 amino acids. CDR1 is SGHKS, CDR2 YYEKEE, per germline (reference sequence). V lost 4 bases, J lost 4 bases, and 12 bases lay in between. Here the CDR3 reads CASSHGRYYEQYF. The CDR3 DNA reads TGTGCCAGCAGCCATGGACGGTATTACGAGCAGTACTTC. The full variable domain, completed using reference TRBV5-5 and TRBJ2-7, is DAGVTQSPTHLIKTRGQQVTLRCSPISGHKSVSWYQQVLGQGPQFIFQYYEKEERGRGNFPDRFSARQFPNYSSELNVNALLLGDSALYLCASSHGRYYEQYFGPGTRLTVT.

This clonotype was observed a single time. V usage is TRBV5-1 and J usage is TRBJ2-1; 11 bases map to TRBD1. V trimming: 4 bases; J trimming: 9 bases; junction bases outside the gene matches: 6. Germline loops: CDR1 SGHRS, CDR2 YFSETQ. This CDR3 has 14 residues. The CDR3 DNA is TGCGCCAGCAGCACGGACAGGGGGCACGGTGAGCAGTTCTTC. It specifies CASSTDRGHGEQFF.

The chain couples TRBV19 to TRBJ1-2, with D perhaps matching TRBD1 (5 bases). CDR3 length: 15 amino acids. Trimming took 3 bases from V and 8 from J, leaving 19 bases between them. Germline assignment: CDR1 LNHDA and CDR2 SQIVND (reference sequence). The CDR3 DNA is TGTGCCAGTAGTATGATTGTGGGGGGATCTGGCGGCTACACCTTC. Translated: CASSMIVGGSGGYTF.